This entry lists 3 T cell receptor beta chains sequenced from one sample in a study of blood T cell repertoires in COVID-19 (dated by TCRdb to the early 2020s). The library was produced with the immunoSEQ multiplex PCR assay. What TCRdb holds here is the immuneACCESS table cut down to in-frame rearrangements. Part of the clones is not present; checked against another copy, under half of the missing clones reflect an unresolved V gene, and the others are unexplained. The sample records around 190,000 clones, around 88% of which are singletons. The ten largest clones capture 5.6% of the sample. Sequencing used PBMCs or T cells enriched from blood (not recorded which). The source of these receptors is a man aged 40-49 years with acute COVID-19.

The chain employs TRBV2 and TRBJ1-1, with D maybe TRBD1 (5 bases). The germline CDR1 and CDR2 sequences are SNHLY and FYNNEI. This CDR3 contains 13 residues. The V and J ends lost 6 bases and 1 base respectively, with 9 bases between them. The CDR3 here is CASRFGQNTEAFF. The CDR3 coding sequence is TGTGCCAGCAGATTTGGACAGAACACTGAAGCTTTCTTT.

The V gene is TRBV10-3, the J gene TRBJ2-7; TRBD1 matches 9 bases. CDR1 and CDR2 (germline): ENHRY, SYGVKD. The CDR3 loop spans 17 amino acids. J lost 6 bases, V lost 3 bases, and 15 bases had no gene match. The CDR3 region has the DNA TGTGCCATCAGTGACCCAAGGAGGGGGACAGGGCGGTCCGAGCAGTACTTC. It specifies CAISDPRRGTGRSEQYF.

This clone appeared a few times. The chain recombines TRBV6-5 with TRBJ1-2, with 7 bases fitting TRBD1. This CDR3 comprises 14 residues. Per germline, CDR1 MNHEY and CDR2 SVGAGI. The trim removed 4 bases at V and 8 bases at J, leaving 10 bases unmatched. The CDR3 loop reads CASSSFSGTDGYTF. The CDR3 DNA sequence: TGTGCCAGCAGTTCCTTTTCCGGGACAGACGGCTACACCTTC.